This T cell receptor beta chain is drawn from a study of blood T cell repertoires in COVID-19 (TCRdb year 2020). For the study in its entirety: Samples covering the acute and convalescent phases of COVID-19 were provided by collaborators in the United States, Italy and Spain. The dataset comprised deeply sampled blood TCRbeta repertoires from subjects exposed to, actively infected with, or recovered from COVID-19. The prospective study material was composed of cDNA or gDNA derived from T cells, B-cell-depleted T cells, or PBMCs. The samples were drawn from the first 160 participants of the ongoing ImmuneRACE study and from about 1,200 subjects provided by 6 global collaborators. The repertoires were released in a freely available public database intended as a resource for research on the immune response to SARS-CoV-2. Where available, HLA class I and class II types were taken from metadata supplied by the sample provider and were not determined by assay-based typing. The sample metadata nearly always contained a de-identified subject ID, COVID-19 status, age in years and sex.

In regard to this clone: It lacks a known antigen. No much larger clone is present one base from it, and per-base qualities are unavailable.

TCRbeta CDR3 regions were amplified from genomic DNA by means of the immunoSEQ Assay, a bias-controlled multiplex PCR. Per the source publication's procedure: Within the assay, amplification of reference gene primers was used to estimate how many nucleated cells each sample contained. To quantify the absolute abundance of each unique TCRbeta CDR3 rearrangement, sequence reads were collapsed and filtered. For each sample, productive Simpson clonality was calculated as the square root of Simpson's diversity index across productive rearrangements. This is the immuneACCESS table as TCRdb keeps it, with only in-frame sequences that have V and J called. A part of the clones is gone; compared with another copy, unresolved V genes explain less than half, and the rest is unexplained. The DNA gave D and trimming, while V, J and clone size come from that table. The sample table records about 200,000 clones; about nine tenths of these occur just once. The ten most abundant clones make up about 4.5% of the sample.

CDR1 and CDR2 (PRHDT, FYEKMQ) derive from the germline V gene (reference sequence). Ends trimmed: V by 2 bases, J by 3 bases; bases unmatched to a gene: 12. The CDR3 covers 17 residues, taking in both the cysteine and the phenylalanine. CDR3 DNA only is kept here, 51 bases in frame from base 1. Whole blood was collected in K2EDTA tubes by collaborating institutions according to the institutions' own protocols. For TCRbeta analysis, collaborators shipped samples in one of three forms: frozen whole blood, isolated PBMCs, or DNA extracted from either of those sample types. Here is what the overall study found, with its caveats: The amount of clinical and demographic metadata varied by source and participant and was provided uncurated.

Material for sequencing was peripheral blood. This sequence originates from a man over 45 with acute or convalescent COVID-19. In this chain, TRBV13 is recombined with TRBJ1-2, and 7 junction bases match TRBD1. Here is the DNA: TGTGCCAGCAGCTTAACCCCAAGGACAGGTATTGACTATGGCTACACCTTC. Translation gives CASSLTPRTGIDYGYTF.